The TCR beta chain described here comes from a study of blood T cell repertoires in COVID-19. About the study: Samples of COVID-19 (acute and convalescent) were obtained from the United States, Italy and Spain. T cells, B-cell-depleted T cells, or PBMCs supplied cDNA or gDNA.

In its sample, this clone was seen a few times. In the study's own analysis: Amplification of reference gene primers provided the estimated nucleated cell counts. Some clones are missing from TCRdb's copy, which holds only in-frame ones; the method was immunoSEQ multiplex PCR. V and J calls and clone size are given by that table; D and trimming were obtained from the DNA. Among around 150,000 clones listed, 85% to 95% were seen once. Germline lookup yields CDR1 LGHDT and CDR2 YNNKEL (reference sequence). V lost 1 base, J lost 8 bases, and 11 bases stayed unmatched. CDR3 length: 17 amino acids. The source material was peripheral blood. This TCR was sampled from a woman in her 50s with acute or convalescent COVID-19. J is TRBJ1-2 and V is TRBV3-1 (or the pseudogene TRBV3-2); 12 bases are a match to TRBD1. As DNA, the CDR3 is TGTGCCAGCAGCCAAGCCTTAACGGGACAGGGGGCAGGCGGCTACACCTTC. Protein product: CASSQALTGQGAGGYTF.